The 2 T cell receptor beta chains in this list originate from one sample, sequenced in a study of blood T cell repertoires in COVID-19. TCRdb's copy holds only in-frame clones and misses some; the assay was immunoSEQ multiplex PCR. The sample carries some 120,000 clones, 86% recorded once. Sequencing was done on a sample of peripheral blood. The source is a human donor in a cohort sampled during active COVID-19.

The chain carries TRBV4-1 and TRBJ2-3, with TRBD2 as a possible D gene (6 bases). V dropped 0 bases and J dropped 0 bases, with 10 bases sitting between them. CDR3 length equals 16 residues. The germline V gene encodes CDR1 MGHRA and CDR2 YSYEKL. The CDR3 loop reads CASSQDLARSTDTQYF. The DNA for the CDR3 is TGCGCCAGCAGCCAAGATCTAGCGCGTAGCACAGATACGCAGTATTTT.

The chain joins TRBV5-1 to TRBJ2-5; TRBD2 aligns across 7 bases. The CDR3 is 15 amino acids. Germline lookup yields CDR1 SGHRS and CDR2 YFSETQ. With V trimmed by 1 base and J by 4 bases, 7 bases remained unmatched. The CDR3 DNA is TGCGCCAGCAGCTTGTTGATGGGAGGGTTAGAGACCCAGTACTTC. Its translation: CASSLLMGGLETQYF.